This T cell receptor beta chain was documented in a study of blood T cells in healthy people across ages (dated by TCRdb to between 2015 and 2017). Study-level background: Template switching captured roughly one uniquely barcoded TCR beta cDNA molecule per two T cells in model experiments. The study measured age-related changes in TCR beta repertoire diversity using deep sequencing normalized with unique cDNA molecular identifiers. The donors were divided into four age groups: young (average roughly 15 years), middle-aged (approximately 41), aged (approximately 59) and long-lived (about 84). To avoid experimental bias, donors of different ages were spread randomly across the sequencing lanes. Using the same blood draw, the study looked at two additional independent replicas of 1 million unique cDNA reads for two donors, one aged 18 to 29 and the other aged 80 or older. The research as a whole found: The long-lived group showed more naive CD4+ T cells, fewer expanded clones and increased TCR diversity than the aged group, suggesting age selection. Since profiling was done on bulk unsorted PBMCs, naive and antigen-experienced compartments could not be conclusively compared. Observed TCR beta diversity per million T cells fell roughly linearly with age, and a significant reduction was already apparent by age approximately 41. The percentage of naive T cells measured by flow cytometry correlated strongly with observed TCR beta diversity. Estimates of total diversity based on one million sequenced T cells were considered lower bounds and underestimates. The CMV infection status of donors was not known, potentially confounding age-related changes in expanded clonotypes.

This clonotype was detected a few times. This receptor's antigen is unknown. Base qualities are not recorded, but no much larger clone differs from it by a single base. V is pared back by 3 bases and J by 0 bases, with 6 bases lying between the germline termini. The germline V gene encodes CDR1 MNHEY and CDR2 SMNVEV (reference sequence). The CDR3 spans 15 residues, from the cysteine through the phenylalanine. The retained sequence is limited to the CDR3, 45 bases, with the frame set at the first base. Libraries came from 5' RACE. Sequencing was performed on an Illumina HiSeq 2500. The second PCR ran for about 6 to 11 cycles and used a J-beta primer mix along with a sample-barcoded 5' primer. A unique molecular identifier was introduced onto each TCR beta cDNA molecule by a template-switch 5' adaptor carrying 12 random nucleotides. Each sample yielded at least 2.5 million CDR3-containing paired-end reads. The Mint cDNA synthesis kit, primed by a TRBC-specific oligonucleotide, was used to synthesize first-strand cDNA from all RNA. Following uracil-DNA glycosylase treatment, all cDNA underwent a first 18-cycle PCR with the universal primers M1SS and BC2_uni_R. As for the authors' bioinformatics: Each sample was normalized by randomly selecting 1 million high-quality reads, each carrying a distinct molecular identifier. Instead of being binned into consensus sequences, reads with shared molecular identifiers were discarded. MiTCR, with a Q25 quality threshold and the strictest error-elimination algorithm, was used for CDR3 identification, clonotype clustering and error correction. A nonparametric unseen species model with Euler transformation was used to estimate a lower bound on total TCR beta diversity. The public reads were quality trimmed at Q25 with fastp and then assembled into clones with MiXCR by TCRdb, keeping productive beta chains. CDR3 protein duplicates are merged, each entry listing the most common genes and DNA. The V and J calls shown here were made by TCRdb, not taken from the authors' results. This sample lists hundreds of thousands of distinct CDR3 sequences; roughly three fifths were detected once. The ten largest make up under 30% of the sample.

The roughly 39 donors, aged roughly 6 to 100 years, were systemically healthy Caucasian individuals from Russia. Roughly 9 milliliters of peripheral blood were drawn from each donor into EDTA-treated Vacutainer tubes. Ficoll-Paque density-gradient centrifugation was used to isolate PBMCs, with at least 7 million per sample. Total RNA, at least 6 micrograms per sample, was extracted from PBMCs with Trizol reagent. For every donor, flow cytometry on a PBMC aliquot measured the percentage of naive CD45RAhigh/CD27high T cells. This receptor chain uses TRBV27 and TRBJ2-6; the D gene cannot be resolved reliably. Sequenced: blood. This clonotype was obtained from a man aged 40-50 years in good health. The CDR3 region reads CASSFRRSGANVLTF. The bases are TGTGCCAGCAGTTTTCGACGCTCTGGGGCCAACGTCCTGACTTTC.